A single sample gave rise to the 24 T cell receptor beta chains below, sequenced in a study of T cell responses to AZD1222 COVID-19 vaccine. Here immunoSEQ multiplex PCR was the method, and the copy in TCRdb shows in-frame clones only, minus some. The data contain 200,000 or so clones, 85% to 95% of them seen just once; the ten biggest clones take up over 0.95%. This specimen was peripheral blood, taken 28 days after the second AZD1222 dose. These receptors came from an adult who received the AZD1222 COVID-19 vaccine.

The chain has TRBV6-5 and TRBJ2-7; 8 bases are shared with TRBD1. The CDR3 sequence is 15 residues long. CDR1 is MNHEY and CDR2 is SVGAGI in the germline V gene. J gave up 6 bases and V 10 bases, and 17 bases lay outside the gene matches. The CDR3 sequence: CATLPGDRTVREQYF. CDR3 nucleotide sequence: TGTGCCACGCTCCCGGGGGACAGGACGGTGCGCGAGCAGTACTTC.

The chain recombines TRBV7-9 with TRBJ1-6, with D unresolved. CDR1 and CDR2 from the germline V gene are SEHNR and FQNEAQ (reference sequence). Trimming took off 1 base at V and 10 bases at J, with 8 bases between the two ends. This CDR3 has 13 amino acids. The CDR3 DNA is TGTGCCAGCAGCTTAGATGTGGGATCACCCCTCCACTTT. Protein product: CASSLDVGSPLHF.

The rearrangement joins TRBV10-1 to TRBJ1-6; D ambiguous. V was trimmed by 3 bases and J by 7 bases, leaving 7 bases between them. Germline CDR1 and CDR2: WNHNN and SYGVQD (reference sequence). This CDR3 spans 13 amino acids. The CDR3 DNA reads TGCGCCAGCAGTGATGGAGGAAATTCACCCCTCCACTTT. The encoded protein is CASSDGGNSPLHF.

This clone was detected only once. The V call is TRBV5-1, the J call TRBJ1-3; D is perhaps TRBD1 (5 bases). There are 14 residues in the CDR3. Trimming stripped 3 bases from V and 0 bases from J, with 7 bases between. Germline values: CDR1 SGHRS, CDR2 YFSETQ. The CDR3 DNA reads as TGCGCCAGCAGCTATGACAGCTCTGGAAACACCATATATTTT. Protein: CASSYDSSGNTIYF.

The chain uses TRBV10-3 and TRBJ1-5; D remains ambiguous. This CDR3 region has 13 residues. The V gene's germline CDR1 is ENHRY and CDR2 SYGVKD. The ends were cut back, 10 bases at V and 2 bases at J, with 12 bases in the middle. Here the CDR3 reads CATDVNGNQPQHF. In DNA form, the CDR3 reads TGTGCCACAGACGTGAACGGCAATCAGCCCCAGCATTTT.

The CDR3 loop reads CASSRGNRGNYNEQFF. CDR3 in DNA: TGCGCCAGCAGCCGAGGAAACAGGGGAAACTACAATGAGCAGTTCTTC. This sequence joins TRBV4-3 and TRBJ2-1, with TRBD1 matching 7 bases. The germline V gene encodes CDR1 LGHNA and CDR2 YSLEER. The ends lost 4 bases at V and 3 bases at J; junction bases unmatched: 9. CDR3 length equals 16 residues.

The V call is TRBV6-5, the J call TRBJ1-2; no definite D call. In germline, CDR1 is MNHEY, CDR2 SVGAGI. The V and J ends lost 2 bases and 0 bases respectively, with 7 bases between them. CDR3 length: 14 residues. CDR3 coding DNA: TGTGCCAGCAGTTACCAGAAAGCTAACTATGGCTACACCTTC. Its translation: CASSYQKANYGYTF.

This clone was seen just once. The chain couples TRBV6-6 to TRBJ1-3; D ambiguous. Germline V lookup: CDR1 MNHNY, CDR2 SVGAGI (reference sequence). The CDR3 has 15 amino acids. Deletions cut 6 bases from V and 0 bases from J, with 12 bases between. CDR3 sequence (DNA): TGTGCCAGCAGCCGATTGGGCAGCTCTGGAAACACCATATATTTT. Its protein product is CASSRLGSSGNTIYF.

The chain joins TRBV5-5 to TRBJ1-2; weak D call: TRBD1 (6 bases). V was trimmed by 0 bases and J by 1 base, leaving 7 bases between them. This CDR3 has 14 residues. Per germline, CDR1 SGHKS and CDR2 YYEKEE (reference sequence). The CDR3 sequence: CASSLEQGNYGYTF. CDR3 bases: TGTGCCAGCAGCTTGGAACAGGGTAACTATGGCTACACCTTC.

The J gene is TRBJ2-2, the V gene TRBV4-3; 8 positions agree with TRBD2. In germline, CDR1 is LGHNA, CDR2 YSLEER. Trimming cost V 0 bases and J 4 bases; bases outside gene matches: 7. The CDR3 has 17 amino acids. CDR3 sequence (DNA): TGCGCCAGCAGCCAAGACATAAGCGGGGGTGTCACCGGGGAGCTGTTTTTT. Translated, it gives CASSQDISGGVTGELFF.

About this clone: A junction boundary mismatches the germline segment, possibly from a read error. V gene TRBV5-6 combines with J gene TRBJ1-2; the match to TRBD1 covers 7 bases. Germline lookup yields CDR1 SGHDT and CDR2 YYEEEE. There are 14 residues in the CDR3. The CDR3 DNA is TGTGCCAGCAGCTTTACAGGGGTCGGGAATGGCTACGCCTTC. Protein: CASSFTGVGNGYAF.

The chain has TRBV27 and TRBJ2-2; 7 positions match TRBD1. The germline gives CDR1 MNHEY, CDR2 SMNVEV (reference sequence). The CDR3 runs 15 residues. Losses at the gene ends were 6 bases for V and 5 bases for J; bases not matched to a gene: 9. CDR3 residues: CASSRDRAVTGELFF. CDR3 sequence (DNA): TGTGCCAGCAGCCGAGACAGGGCGGTGACCGGGGAGCTGTTTTTT.

The rearrangement links TRBV10-3 to TRBJ2-2, with TRBD1 as a possible D gene (5 bases). The V end lost 7 bases, the J end lost 1 base, and 7 bases lay between the germline ends. CDR3 length: 13 residues. Germline V gives CDR1 ENHRY, CDR2 SYGVKD. CDR3 residues: CAITGQNTGELFF. CDR3 nucleotide sequence: TGTGCCATCACCGGACAGAACACCGGGGAGCTGTTTTTT.

This chain uses TRBV6-5 with TRBJ1-1; D remains unclear. The CDR3 consists of 13 residues. CDR1 is MNHEY, CDR2 SVGAGI, per germline. Trimming removed 6 bases at V and 1 base at J, with 9 bases between. The DNA of the CDR3 is TGTGCCAGCAGCGTCGACAAGAACACTGAAGCTTTCTTT. Translated, it gives CASSVDKNTEAFF.

V and J are TRBV19 and TRBJ2-7; TRBD1 matches at 10 bases. Germline CDR1 reads LNHDA; CDR2 reads SQIVND (reference sequence). This CDR3 has 15 residues. J was trimmed by 6 bases and V by 7 bases; bases with no gene match: 12. The CDR3, as DNA: TGTGCCAGTACTCCCGGGACAGGGGATCCGTCCGAGCAGTACTTC. Protein: CASTPGTGDPSEQYF.

The chain links TRBV5-1 to TRBJ2-5, with TRBD1 matching over 10 bases. The germline CDR1 and CDR2 sequences are SGHRS and YFSETQ. There are 14 residues in the CDR3. J was trimmed by 2 bases and V by 4 bases; bases with no gene match: 2. DNA of the CDR3: TGCGCCAGCAGCCAGGACAGGGGGCAAGAGACCCAGTACTTC. Protein sequence: CASSQDRGQETQYF.

This sequence joins TRBV30 and TRBJ2-7, with 8 bases that match TRBD1. V trimming: 5 bases; J trimming: 4 bases; junction bases outside the gene matches: 7. The CDR3 runs 13 residues. Germline values: CDR1 GTSNPN, CDR2 SVGIG (reference sequence). The CDR3 here is CAWFGQGVYEQYF. Here the CDR3 DNA reads TGTGCCTGGTTCGGACAGGGAGTATACGAGCAGTACTTC.

V and J are TRBV5-1 and TRBJ2-7; 14 bases align to TRBD2. Germline V gene data show CDR1 as SGHRS and CDR2 as YFSETQ. The CDR3 length is 18 residues. J gave up 6 bases and V 4 bases, and 15 bases lay outside the gene matches. Written as DNA, the CDR3 is TGCGCCAGCAGCCCCATAGCGGTCGGACTAGCGGGGGGAGGCGAGCAGTACTTC. Translation gives CASSPIAVGLAGGGEQYF.

The CDR3, as DNA: TGTGCCAGCAGCGTAGAAGAGGGCTCAGGAAACACCATATATTTT. Protein: CASSVEEGSGNTIYF. The chain uses TRBV9 and TRBJ1-3; D is unclear. From germline, CDR1 is SGDLS and CDR2 YYNGEE. The CDR3 totals 15 residues. The V and J ends lost 0 bases and 4 bases respectively, with 11 bases between them.

The rearrangement uses TRBV10-3 and TRBJ1-4; D might be TRBD1 (6 bases). The V and J ends lost 0 bases and 1 base respectively, with 21 bases between them. The CDR3 contains 20 residues. Germline values: CDR1 ENHRY, CDR2 SYGVKD. The CDR3 DNA follows: TGTGCCATCAGTGAGTCGAAGATAGGGGGGTCAACGGTAACTAATGAAAAACTGTTTTTT. Residues: CAISESKIGGSTVTNEKLFF.

The V gene is TRBV12-3 or TRBV12-4, the J gene TRBJ2-7; 8 bases line up with TRBD1. J was trimmed by 4 bases and V by 3 bases; bases with no gene match: 2. The CDR3 sequence is 13 residues long. The CDR3 DNA follows: TGTGCCAGCAGTTTGACAGGGGTTTACGAGCAGTACTTC. Translating gives CASSLTGVYEQYF.

A remark on this clone: An end of the junction does not agree with germline; a read error may underlie this. The rearrangement uses TRBV7-9 and TRBJ1-2, with D possibly matching TRBD1 (5 bases). Germline-derived CDR1 and CDR2 are SEHNR and FQNEAQ (reference sequence). The CDR3 loop spans 11 amino acids. The CDR3 region is CASSRDEELAF. DNA for the CDR3: TGTGCCAGCAGCCGGGACGAAGAACTTGCCTTC.

The J gene is TRBJ1-3, the V gene TRBV30; no definite D call. This CDR3 spans 11 amino acids. CDR1 and CDR2 (germline): GTSNPN, SVGIG (reference sequence). V was clipped by 4 bases and J by 2 bases, with 3 bases between them. The CDR3 DNA follows: TGTGCCTGGACCCCTGGAAACACCATATATTTT. Protein: CAWTPGNTIYF.

The chain carries TRBV12-3 or TRBV12-4 and TRBJ1-6; D gene uncertain. CDR3 length equals 13 residues. The ends were cut back, 5 bases at V and 10 bases at J, with 12 bases in the middle. DNA for the CDR3: TGTGCCAGCAGTCTGGGAGAGGCCTCACCCCTCCACTTT. Amino acids: CASSLGEASPLHF.